A single sample is the source of the 16 T cell receptor beta chains below, sequenced in a study of shared clonotypes between healthy human individuals. Naive CD8 cells, CD45RO-negative and positively selected for CCR7, excluded terminally differentiated effector memory CD45RA+ cells. Sequencing used immunoSEQ multiplex PCR; TCRdb keeps in-frame clones, though not all of them. Of about 680,000 clones in the sample, about 91% were seen once. Sequenced material: naive CD8+ T cells sorted from blood. Receptor source: a man between 25 and 39 years old in good health.

The chain joins TRBV7-8 to TRBJ2-1; D is perhaps TRBD2 (6 bases). Trimming cost V 4 bases and J 7 bases, with 20 bases left between them. There are 16 residues in the CDR3. Germline V gene data show CDR1 as SGHVS and CDR2 as FQNEAQ. Here the CDR3 reads CASSSLGLASRNEQFF. The CDR3 DNA is TGTGCCAGCAGCTCCCTGGGCCTAGCGTCTCGTAATGAGCAGTTCTTC. Together with reference TRBV7-8 and TRBJ2-1, the CDR3 gives the full variable domain: GAGVSQSPRYKVAKRGQDVALRCDPISGHVSLFWYQQALGQGPEFLTYFQNEAQLDKSGLPSDRFFAERPEGSVSTLKIQRTQQEDSAVYLCASSSLGLASRNEQFFGPGTRLTVL.

Of note for this clone: Within the sample, other DNA sequences also encode this same CDR3. The rearrangement links TRBV7-9 to TRBJ2-1, with TRBD2 matching 7 bases. Germline V gene data show CDR1 as SEHNR and CDR2 as FQNEAQ (reference sequence). The CDR3 is 15 residues long. With V trimmed by 5 bases and J by 0 bases, 4 bases remained unmatched. This chain's CDR3 is CASSPSGSSYNEQFF. CDR3 DNA: TGTGCCAGCAGCCCTAGCGGTAGCTCCTACAATGAGCAGTTCTTC. The whole variable domain, remainder taken from reference TRBV7-9 and TRBJ2-1, is DTGVSQNPRHKITKRGQNVTFRCDPISEHNRLYWYRQTLGQGPEFLTYFQNEAQLEKSRLLSDRFSAERPKGSFSTLEIQRTEQGDSAMYLCASSPSGSSYNEQFFGPGTRLTVL.

The sample holds a few counts of this clone. CDR3 sequence: CASSLLGASRAFF. CDR3 DNA sequence: TGTGCCAGCAGCTTACTCGGGGCAAGCAGGGCTTTCTTT. The chain couples TRBV7-3 to TRBJ1-1, with TRBD1 as a possible D gene (5 bases). Per germline, CDR1 SGHTA and CDR2 FQGTGA. This CDR3 comprises 13 residues. V lost 2 bases and J 11 bases, leaving 15 bases between the germline ends.

The V call is TRBV5-1, the J call TRBJ2-1; 7 bases fit TRBD2. Germline loops: CDR1 SGHRS, CDR2 YFSETQ. With V trimmed by 4 bases and J by 9 bases, 7 bases remained unmatched. The CDR3 extends over 13 amino acids. CDR3 nucleotide sequence: TGCGCCAGCAGCCAGACTAGCCCGCGTGAGCAGTTCTTC. Encoded protein: CASSQTSPREQFF.

This chain connects TRBV7-8 to TRBJ2-1; D is possibly TRBD2 (6 bases). In germline, CDR1 is SGHVS, CDR2 FQNEAQ. Trimming stripped 3 bases from V and 6 bases from J, with 15 bases between. This CDR3 comprises 15 residues. As DNA, the CDR3 is TGTGCCAGCAGCTTTTATCTTGCGGGGAGCAATGAGCAGTTCTTC. This codes for CASSFYLAGSNEQFF.

The gene calls are TRBV11-3 and TRBJ2-1, with D uncertain. CDR1 is SGHNT and CDR2 is YENEEA in the germline V gene. The CDR3 contains 12 residues. Trimming removed 4 bases at V and 6 bases at J, with 7 bases between. CDR3 sequence: CASSYGPNEQFF. Here the CDR3 DNA reads TGTGCCAGCAGCTACGGTCCCAATGAGCAGTTCTTC. The full variable domain, in which reference TRBV11-3 and TRBJ2-1 provide the parts outside the CDR3, is EAGVVQSPRYKIIEKKQPVAFWCNPISGHNTLYWYLQNLGQGPELLIRYENEEAVDDSQLPKDRFSAERLKGVDSTLKIQPAELGDSAVYLCASSYGPNEQFFGPGTRLTVL.

The rearrangement uses TRBV28 and TRBJ2-1, with 13 bases fitting TRBD2. Germline assignment: CDR1 MDHEN and CDR2 SYDVKM. V lost 3 bases to trimming and J lost 5 bases; unmatched junction nucleotides: 10. The CDR3 runs 18 residues. The CDR3 loop reads CASSFGPGTSGINNEQFF. In nucleotides, the CDR3 is TGTGCCAGCAGTTTTGGACCTGGGACTAGCGGGATCAACAATGAGCAGTTCTTC.

CDR3 nucleotides: TGTGCCAGCAGTTACTCTGGGGCGGGAGCGACGGATGAGCAGTTCTTC. This sequence encodes CASSYSGAGATDEQFF. The chain joins TRBV6-6 to TRBJ2-1; 7 bases are shared with TRBD2. Trimming at V came to 0 bases and at J to 8 bases, leaving 10 bases not matched to a gene. There are 16 residues in the CDR3. Germline V gene lookup returns CDR1 MNHNY and CDR2 SVGAGI (reference sequence).

The rearrangement joins TRBV6-1 to TRBJ2-4; D perhaps matches TRBD1 (6 bases). CDR3 length equals 14 residues. Germline loops: CDR1 MNHNS, CDR2 SASEGT. V dropped 1 base and J dropped 9 bases, with 13 bases sitting between them. CDR3 sequence reads: CASSEVGLGAIQYF. CDR3 DNA: TGTGCCAGCAGTGAAGTGGGGCTGGGGGCCATTCAGTACTTC.

The V call is TRBV5-6, the J call TRBJ2-7; D is perhaps TRBD1 (7 bases). CDR3 size: 13 residues. The germline V gene has CDR1 SGHDT and CDR2 YYEEEE. V lost 3 bases to trimming and J lost 7 bases, with 14 bases between them. This CDR3 reads CASSSGGLVEQYF. The CDR3 DNA is TGTGCCAGCAGCTCAGGGGGACTCGTTGAGCAGTACTTC.

The chain recombines TRBV6-4 with TRBJ2-2, with 7 bases that match TRBD2. V lost 0 bases, J lost 6 bases, and 10 bases stayed unmatched. From germline, CDR1 is MRHNA and CDR2 SNTAGT. The CDR3 sequence is 17 residues long. CDR3 nucleotide sequence: TGTGCCAGCAGTGACTCAGGGGAGGGCCATTTCGCCGGGGAGCTGTTTTTT. Protein product: CASSDSGEGHFAGELFF.

The V and J genes are TRBV27 and TRBJ1-4; D possibly corresponds to TRBD1 (6 bases). The V gene lost 3 bases and the J gene lost 4 bases, with 15 bases spanning the gap. Germline V gene lookup returns CDR1 MNHEY and CDR2 SMNVEV (reference sequence). The CDR3 length is 16 residues. The CDR3 reads CASSLRGGWGNEKLFF. In DNA form, the CDR3 reads TGTGCCAGCAGTTTGCGAGGGGGTTGGGGTAATGAAAAACTGTTTTTT.

This clone appeared a few times. This chain uses TRBV7-6 with TRBJ2-3; D might be TRBD2 (5 bases). The germline gives CDR1 SGHVS, CDR2 FNYEAQ. The length of the CDR3 is 13 residues. Between the trimmed V and J ends, which lost 5 bases and 10 bases, there was a span of 16 bases. In nucleotides, the CDR3 is TGTGCCAGCAGCCCGACCCCTCGGGGAGCGCAGTATTTT. This sequence encodes CASSPTPRGAQYF.

This chain links TRBV5-1 with TRBJ2-7, with TRBD1 identical over 11 bases. The CDR3 runs 18 residues. V lost 3 bases and J lost 3; bases outside the gene matches: 14. Germline V gene sequence: CDR1 SGHRS, CDR2 YFSETQ. The CDR3 sequence is CASSSITSTGQGDYEQYF. As DNA, the CDR3 is TGCGCCAGCAGCTCAATTACTTCAACGGGACAGGGGGACTACGAGCAGTACTTC.

The CDR3 region is CASSLVRGLRNTEAFF. The DNA for the CDR3 is TGTGCCAGCAGCTTAGTGAGGGGACTCCGGAACACTGAAGCTTTCTTT. This sequence joins TRBV7-8 and TRBJ1-1, with D possibly matching TRBD1 (5 bases). The germline gives CDR1 SGHVS, CDR2 FQNEAQ. The CDR3 extends over 16 amino acids. Between the trimmed V and J ends, which lost 1 base and 1 base, there was a span of 13 bases.

The chain recombines TRBV7-2 with TRBJ2-7; 11 nucleotides match TRBD2. The germline V gene has CDR1 SGHTA and CDR2 FQGNSA. V lost 0 bases, J lost 2 bases, and 6 bases stayed unmatched. The CDR3 runs to 17 residues. In nucleotides, the CDR3 is TGTGCCAGCAGCTTAGCTACTAGCGGGAGAAGGGCCTACGAGCAGTACTTC. Protein product: CASSLATSGRRAYEQYF.